The 5 T cell receptor beta chains listed next were all sequenced from one sample in a study of blood T cell repertoires in COVID-19 (TCRdb year 2020). The receptor library was made with the immunoSEQ multiplex PCR assay. Here the immuneACCESS table is served through TCRdb, limited to in-frame sequences with V and J called. Missing clones are a known gap in these copies; in checked studies unresolved V genes cover under half, and the rest lacks a known reason. The sample table shows roughly 360,000 clones, and about 80% are seen once. About 1.2% of the sample belongs to the ten largest clones. Material for sequencing was peripheral blood. All receptors come from a human donor with acute or convalescent COVID-19. The donor label of this sample is uncertain.

CDR3: CASSPGQNNSPLHF. As DNA, the CDR3 is TGCGCCAGCAGCCCGGGACAAAACAATTCACCCCTCCACTTT. The rearrangement links TRBV5-1 to TRBJ1-6; D possibly corresponds to TRBD1 (6 bases). Per the germline V gene, CDR1 is SGHRS and CDR2 is YFSETQ. V was shortened by 4 bases and J by 7 bases, with 12 bases between the two germline ends. This CDR3 has 14 amino acids.

The rearrangement links TRBV6-5 to TRBJ1-4; TRBD1 matches 7 bases. V lost 0 bases to trimming and J lost 6 bases; unmatched junction nucleotides: 7. The CDR3 is 16 residues long. CDR1 and CDR2 (germline): MNHEY, SVGAGI. The CDR3 is CASSYSRRQGDEKLFF. For the CDR3, the DNA is TGTGCCAGCAGTTACTCGAGAAGGCAGGGGGATGAAAAACTGTTTTTT.

The chain couples TRBV12-3 or TRBV12-4 to TRBJ2-1, with D possibly being TRBD1 (5 bases). Trimming stripped 7 bases from V and 7 bases from J, with 14 bases between. CDR3 length equals 13 residues. For the CDR3, the DNA is TGTGCCAGCACCCCAAGCCCAGGGAATGAGCAGTTCTTC. Translation gives CASTPSPGNEQFF.

The rearrangement links TRBV18 to TRBJ2-2; possibly TRBD2 for D (5 bases). This CDR3 region has 16 residues. Trimming removed 2 bases at V and 4 bases at J, with 14 bases between. Germline V gene data show CDR1 as KGHSH and CDR2 as LQKENI. The CDR3 nucleotides are TGTGCCAGCTCACCATCAAGGCTAGAGGGCACCGGGGAGCTGTTTTTT. Translation gives CASSPSRLEGTGELFF.

V is TRBV5-5 and J is TRBJ1-5, with D possibly matching TRBD1 (6 bases). V was cut by 1 base and J by 7 bases, with 24 bases left in between. The CDR3 runs to 18 residues. CDR1 SGHKS and CDR2 YYEKEE come from the germline V gene (reference sequence). CDR3 in DNA: TGTGCCAGCAGCTTGAGGATCAGCGGGGGGGCTTCAAAACAGCCCCAGCATTTT. As protein: CASSLRISGGASKQPQHF.